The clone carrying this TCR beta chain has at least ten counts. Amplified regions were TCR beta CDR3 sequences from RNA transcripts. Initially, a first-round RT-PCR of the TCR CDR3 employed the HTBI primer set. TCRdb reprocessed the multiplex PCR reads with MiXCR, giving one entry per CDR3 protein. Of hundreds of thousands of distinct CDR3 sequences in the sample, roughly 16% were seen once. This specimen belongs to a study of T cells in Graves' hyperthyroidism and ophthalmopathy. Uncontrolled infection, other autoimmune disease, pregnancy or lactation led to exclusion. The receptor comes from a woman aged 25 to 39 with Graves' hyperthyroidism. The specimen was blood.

The CDR3, as DNA: TGCAGTGCTAGACGCGGGACAGGGTACGAGCAGTACTTC. It translates to CSARRGTGYEQYF. The chain joins TRBV20-1 to TRBJ2-7, with 9 bases matching TRBD1. V shed 2 bases, J shed 4 bases, and the junction held 3 bases outside the gene matches. CDR1 is DFQATT and CDR2 is SNEGSKA in the germline V gene (reference sequence). CDR3 length: 13 amino acids.